This entry features one TCR beta chain sequence. This specimen belongs to a study of blood T cell repertoires in COVID-19. Assay: immunoSEQ multiplex PCR; the TCRdb copy retains only in-frame clones and omits some. The table shows 190,000 or so clones, with about 86% occurring only once. V shed 2 bases and J shed 4 bases, with 13 bases lying between them. Germline loops: CDR1 KGHSH, CDR2 LQKENI. CDR3 length equals 15 residues. The receptor's source is a woman younger than 30 who had recovered from COVID-19. The sample comprised peripheral blood. V and J are TRBV18 and TRBJ2-3; possibly TRBD1 for D (6 bases). CDR3 sequence reads: CASSPGTSSSDTQYF. The DNA for the CDR3 is TGTGCCAGCTCACCAGGGACAAGCTCGTCAGATACGCAGTATTTT.